This is a list of T cell receptor beta chains from one sample in a study of regulatory T cells in long-lasting Graves disease. TCRdb recomputed calls from the multiplex PCR reads with MiXCR, one row per CDR3 protein. The sample lists 350,000 to 450,000 distinct CDR3 sequences; over 14% were seen once. Separately, the same data were catalogued under a study of T cells in Graves' hyperthyroidism and ophthalmopathy.

Source: peripheral blood mononuclear cells (PBMCs), taken at new diagnosis, from a patient treated with antithyroid drugs. These receptors came from a middle-aged woman with Graves disease. Both conserved end residues are part of each CDR3. The D gene is left open where the match is weak. Rows give clone size only sometimes, using once, few, many, or a class for an expanded clone.

abundance	v_gene	d_gene	j_gene	CDR3nt	CDR3aa
few	TRBV6-1	-	TRBJ2-7	TGTGCCAGCAGACCCCGCCTGGGGAGCTCCTACGAGCAGTACTTC	CASRPRLGSSYEQYF
-	TRBV19	-	TRBJ1-2	TGTGCCAGTAGCCAAGGGCACTACACCTTC	CASSQGHYTF
few	TRBV3-1	TRBD1	TRBJ1-5	TGTGCCAGCAGCGCGTTCGGGACAGATCAGCCCCAGCATTTT	CASSAFGTDQPQHF
-	TRBV3-1	TRBD2	TRBJ2-1	TGTGCCAGCAGCCAAGTTCCGGGACTAGCGGGACTCAATGAGCAGTTCTTC	CASSQVPGLAGLNEQFF
-	TRBV12-3/TRBV12-4	TRBD2	TRBJ2-1	TGTGCCAGCAGCGGGGGGACTAGCGGGTTCAATGAGCAGTTCTTC	CASSGGTSGFNEQFF
many	TRBV11-2	-	TRBJ2-7	TGTGCCAGCAGCGCCGGGACGTTGAGCTCCTACGAGCAGTACTTC	CASSAGTLSSYEQYF
-	TRBV4-1	-	TRBJ2-4	TGCGCCAGCAGCCAAAGGACAGCTGAAAACATTCAGTACTTC	CASSQRTAENIQYF
many	TRBV28	TRBD2	TRBJ2-7	TGTGCCAGCAGTCCTCTAGCGGAACTTGGAGAGGAGCAGTACTTC	CASSPLAELGEEQYF
-	TRBV20-1	-	TRBJ2-7	TGCAGTGCTAGCCCCGGAGGACCAGGTGGGGAGCAGTACTTC	CSASPGGPGGEQYF
many	TRBV20-1	-	TRBJ2-3	TGCAGTGCTAGTGTGGGTACGCAGTATTTT	CSASVGTQYF
few	TRBV27	TRBD2	TRBJ2-2	TGTGCCAGCAGTTTCACTAGCGGGACATACACCGGGGAGCTGTTTTTT	CASSFTSGTYTGELFF
-	TRBV6-1	-	TRBJ2-2	TGTGCCAGCAAGAGAACCGGGGAGCTGTTTTTT	CASKRTGELFF
-	TRBV24-1	-	TRBJ1-4	TGTGCCACCAGTGACTCCAGACAGTCAACTAATGAAAAACTGTTTTTT	CATSDSRQSTNEKLFF
few	TRBV5-5	TRBD1	TRBJ1-2	TGTGCCAGCAGACTCCAGGGGGCTCTTGGCTACACCTTC	CASRLQGALGYTF
many	TRBV10-3	TRBD2	TRBJ2-1	TGTGCCATCAGTGAACCTAGCGGGAGGACTAGCTACAATGAGCAGTTCTTC	CAISEPSGRTSYNEQFF
-	TRBV4-3	TRBD2	TRBJ2-2	TGCGCCAGCAGCCAAGATCTCCAAACTAGCGAATACACCGGGGAGCTGTTTTTT	CASSQDLQTSEYTGELFF
many	TRBV28	-	TRBJ2-1	TGTGCCAGCCGCCCCCCTCAGGGTAGCGCGAGCGATGAGCAGTTCTTC	CASRPPQGSASDEQFF
many	TRBV19	-	TRBJ2-2	TGTGCCAGTAGTAACAGGAGAGGGGGCACCGGGGAGCTGTTTTTT	CASSNRRGGTGELFF
few	TRBV5-1	-	TRBJ2-2	TGCGCCAGCAGCTTGGAGCATCTCACCGGGGAGCTGTTTTTT	CASSLEHLTGELFF
few	TRBV14	TRBD2	TRBJ2-5	TGTGCCAGCAGTCCAGGGGGGACTAGCCGGGAGACCCAGTACTTC	CASSPGGTSRETQYF
-	TRBV27	TRBD2	TRBJ2-1	TGTGCCAGCAGTTTATCGCCTAGCGGGATCTCCTACAATGAGCAGTTCTTC	CASSLSPSGISYNEQFF
many	TRBV7-2	-	TRBJ2-7	TGTGCCAGCAGCTTAATCACCTCCTACGAGCAGTACTTC	CASSLITSYEQYF
few	TRBV7-2	-	TRBJ2-1	TGTGCCAGCACCCAGGCCCCGGATGAGCAGTTCTTC	CASTQAPDEQFF
many	TRBV5-4	-	TRBJ2-5	TGTGCCAGCAGCCGAGCCCAGATCGGGTACCAAGAGACCCAGTACTTC	CASSRAQIGYQETQYF
many	TRBV27	TRBD1	TRBJ1-2	TGTGCCAGCCGATCTACAGACAGGGGCAACTATGGCTACACCTTC	CASRSTDRGNYGYTF
-	TRBV11-3	TRBD2	TRBJ2-7	TGTGCCAGCAGTTGGACTAGCGGAGCTTCCTACGAGCAGTACTTC	CASSWTSGASYEQYF
few	TRBV3-1	-	TRBJ2-7	TGTGCCAGCAGCCAAGGGACAAGGAACGAGCAGTACTTC	CASSQGTRNEQYF
many	TRBV20-1	TRBD2	TRBJ2-3	TGCAGTGCCCTCCCCCTTACTAGCGGGAGGGTATCAGATACGCAGTATTTT	CSALPLTSGRVSDTQYF
-	TRBV7-2	-	TRBJ1-6	TGTGCCAGCACCGCAACGGGGCAGAGTAATTCACCCCTCCACTTT	CASTATGQSNSPLHF
many	TRBV27	-	TRBJ2-5	TGTGCCAGCAGTTTATCCCGGGCTCAAGAGACCCAGTACTTC	CASSLSRAQETQYF
many	TRBV20-1	-	TRBJ2-5	TGCAGTGCTAGAGTGGGCAGGGGCCAAGAGACCCAGTACTTC	CSARVGRGQETQYF
-	TRBV18	-	TRBJ1-5	TGTGCCAGTTCCGGGGGGGACCTCAATCAGCCCCAGCATTTT	CASSGGDLNQPQHF
many	TRBV6-5	TRBD1	TRBJ1-1	TGTGCCAGCAGTTACGGAAGGGATAGGGGGCAGGGTGAAGCTTTCTTT	CASSYGRDRGQGEAFF
few	TRBV5-5	-	TRBJ1-3	TGTGCCAGCAGCTTAGATCCAGCCGGCACCATATATTTT	CASSLDPAGTIYF
few	TRBV4-1	TRBD2	TRBJ2-1	TGCGCCAGCAGCCAATACGGGAGGGGTTACAATGAGCAGTTCTTC	CASSQYGRGYNEQFF
many	TRBV3-1	-	TRBJ1-1	TGTGCCAGCAGCCAAGGGAGTCCCAATGAAGCTTTCTTT	CASSQGSPNEAFF
many	TRBV29-1	-	TRBJ2-2	TGCAGCGCTGCAAGGGGCACCGGGGAGCTGTTTTTT	CSAARGTGELFF
many	TRBV7-9	-	TRBJ1-2	TGTGCCAGCAGCTTAGAGGTAGTCAATGGCTACACCTTC	CASSLEVVNGYTF
-	TRBV6-1	TRBD1	TRBJ1-4	TGTGCCAGCAGCGAGAGGGACAGGGACAGTTCGACTAATGAAAAACTGTTTTTT	CASSERDRDSSTNEKLFF
-	TRBV28	-	TRBJ1-1	TGTGCCAGCAGCCGAGGGTACGTCGCTGAAGCTTTCTTT	CASSRGYVAEAFF
few	TRBV4-1	-	TRBJ1-1	TGCGCCAGCAGCCAAGGATTTGGTGAAGCTTTCTTT	CASSQGFGEAFF
many	TRBV2	-	TRBJ1-5	TGTGCCAGCAGTGACGCGGCCGGTAGCAATCAGCCCCAGCATTTT	CASSDAAGSNQPQHF
few	TRBV20-1	TRBD2	TRBJ2-1	TGCAGTGCTACCCGCCGGAGACTAGCGGACTACAATGAGCAGTTCTTC	CSATRRRLADYNEQFF
many	TRBV6-2/TRBV6-3	-	TRBJ1-1	TGTGCCAGCAGTGAGTGGGGAAAGACTGAAGCTTTCTTT	CASSEWGKTEAFF
many	TRBV7-8	TRBD2	TRBJ2-4	TGTGCCAGCAGTCCAAACCCGGGAGGGGTGGACAAAAACATTCAGTACTTC	CASSPNPGGVDKNIQYF
-	TRBV20-1	TRBD1	TRBJ2-5	TGCAGTGCTATTAACAGGGGAGAGACCCAGTACTTC	CSAINRGETQYF